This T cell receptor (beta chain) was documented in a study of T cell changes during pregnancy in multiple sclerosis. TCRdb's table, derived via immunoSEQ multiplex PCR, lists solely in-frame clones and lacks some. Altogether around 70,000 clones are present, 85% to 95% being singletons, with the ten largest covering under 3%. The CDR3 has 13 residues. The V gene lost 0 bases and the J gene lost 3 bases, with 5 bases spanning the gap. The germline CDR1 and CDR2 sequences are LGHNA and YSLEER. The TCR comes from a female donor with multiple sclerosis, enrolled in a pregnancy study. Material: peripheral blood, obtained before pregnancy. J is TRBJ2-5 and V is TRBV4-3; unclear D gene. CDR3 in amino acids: CASSQDVEETQYF. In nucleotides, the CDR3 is TGCGCCAGCAGCCAAGACGTAGAAGAGACCCAGTACTTC.